The 19 T cell receptor beta chains reported below all come from one sample, sequenced in a study of blood T cell repertoires in COVID-19. Clones were read by immunoSEQ multiplex PCR, and TCRdb kept only the in-frame ones, dropping some. Of 350,000 to 400,000 clones in the sample, about 90% are singletons; the top ten hold roughly 2%. Sequencing was done on a sample of PBMCs or T cells enriched from blood (not recorded which). The receptors stem from a man aged 40-49 years in a cohort exposed to, infected with or recovered from COVID-19 (not recorded which).

This clone has a single count. The chain combines TRBV5-1 with TRBJ1-6; the match to TRBD1 covers 7 bases. The V segment lost 2 bases and the J segment 5 bases; nucleotides outside the gene matches: 4. The CDR3 is 15 residues long. The germline CDR1 and CDR2 sequences are SGHRS and YFSETQ. CDR3 nucleotides: TGCGCCAGCAGCTTAGGGGGCACGAATAATTCACCCCTCCACTTT. It is translated as CASSLGGTNNSPLHF.

This chain joins TRBV30 and TRBJ2-1; possible D gene TRBD2, 5 bases. V lost 3 bases, J lost 2 bases, and 8 bases lay in between. This CDR3 is built from 13 residues. In germline, CDR1 is GTSNPN, CDR2 SVGIG (reference sequence). Here the CDR3 reads CAWRGVAYNEQFF. The CDR3 coding sequence is TGTGCCTGGAGGGGAGTGGCCTACAATGAGCAGTTCTTC.

V usage is TRBV18 and J usage is TRBJ2-7; 9 bases fit TRBD2. This CDR3 is built from 15 residues. Losses at the gene ends were 2 bases for V and 5 bases for J; bases not matched to a gene: 7. Germline CDR1 and CDR2: KGHSH and LQKENI. In DNA form, the CDR3 reads TGTGCCAGCTCACCAGCGGCTAGCGGGATCGACGAGCAGTACTTC. It is translated as CASSPAASGIDEQYF.

The rearrangement links TRBV7-9 to TRBJ2-2; 12 bases are a match to TRBD1. Trimming cost V 11 bases and J 3 bases; bases outside gene matches: 4. CDR3 size: 14 residues. CDR1 and CDR2 (germline): SEHNR, FQNEAQ (reference sequence). The CDR3 loop reads CAGTGGADTGELFF. CDR3 nucleotides: TGTGCCGGGACAGGGGGCGCGGACACCGGGGAGCTGTTTTTT.

This clone has only a few counts. This chain joins TRBV5-1 and TRBJ2-5, with 7 bases aligning to TRBD2. Germline V CDR1 and CDR2: SGHRS, YFSETQ. The CDR3 is 16 residues long. V gave up 4 bases and J gave up 3 bases; unmatched junction bases: 12. CDR3 amino acids: CASSAPVGGNEETQYF. CDR3 coding DNA: TGCGCCAGCAGCGCCCCAGTCGGGGGGAATGAAGAGACCCAGTACTTC. Looking up the rest from reference TRBV5-1 and TRBJ2-5 gives the full variable domain: KAGVTQTPRYLIKTRGQQVTLSCSPISGHRSVSWYQQTPGQGLQFLFEYFSETQRNKGNFPGRFSGRQFSNSRSEMNVSTLELGDSALYLCASSAPVGGNEETQYFGPGTRLLVL.

V usage is TRBV5-1 and J usage is TRBJ2-5; a possible D gene is TRBD1 (5 bases). Trimming shortened V by 0 bases and J by 0 bases, and 12 bases separated the two germline ends. Germline V CDR1 and CDR2: SGHRS, YFSETQ. The CDR3 is made up of 16 amino acids. CDR3 residues: CASSLGATANQETQYF. The CDR3 bases are TGCGCCAGCAGCTTGGGCGCGACAGCAAACCAAGAGACCCAGTACTTC.

This sequence joins TRBV19 and TRBJ2-5; TRBD1 might be the D (6 bases). Germline lookup yields CDR1 LNHDA and CDR2 SQIVND (reference sequence). The CDR3 covers 15 residues. V lost 5 bases and J lost 4, with 17 bases in between. CDR3 in DNA: TGTGCCAGTAGTCAAACAGGGTGGGCAGGAGAGACCCAGTACTTC. Protein sequence: CASSQTGWAGETQYF.

The chain couples TRBV28 to TRBJ2-7; maybe TRBD2 (6 bases). Germline V gives CDR1 MDHEN, CDR2 SYDVKM. V lost 10 bases and J 2 bases, leaving 18 bases between the germline ends. This CDR3 has 14 amino acids. DNA for the CDR3: TGTGCCATCCAGATGGGAGGCGTTACCTACGAGCAGTACTTC. Translating gives CAIQMGGVTYEQYF.

The J gene is TRBJ2-6, the V gene TRBV6-4, with 7 bases matching TRBD2. Looked up from germline, CDR1 is MRHNA and CDR2 is SNTAGT. The ends lost 4 bases at V and 2 bases at J; junction bases unmatched: 5. The CDR3 contains 16 residues. CDR3 in DNA: TGTGCCAGCAGTGCCGGTCGGGGGGCTGGGGCCAACGTCCTGACTTTC. It translates to CASSAGRGAGANVLTF.

V and J are TRBV7-8 and TRBJ1-6, with TRBD1 matching 8 bases. The J segment lost 9 bases and the V segment lost 5 bases, leaving 3 bases of the junction unmatched. The V gene's germline CDR1 is SGHVS and CDR2 FQNEAQ. The CDR3 runs 13 residues. The CDR3 nucleotides are TGTGCCAGCAGCGGACAGGGCGGTTCACCCCTCCACTTT. As protein: CASSGQGGSPLHF.

V usage is TRBV30 and J usage is TRBJ2-3; D remains ambiguous. The germline V gene encodes CDR1 GTSNPN and CDR2 SVGIG (reference sequence). Trimming pared 5 bases from V and 0 bases from J, leaving 6 bases between. The CDR3 consists of 12 residues. CDR3 protein: CAWQASTDTQYF. The CDR3 DNA reads as TGTGCCTGGCAAGCTAGCACAGATACGCAGTATTTT.

The chain couples TRBV5-1 to TRBJ2-3; 7 nucleotides align to TRBD2. V shed 4 bases and J 0 bases; nucleotides not matched to a gene: 14. CDR3 length equals 18 residues. Germline V gene lookup returns CDR1 SGHRS and CDR2 YFSETQ. CDR3 sequence (DNA): TGCGCCAGCAGCCCTCCCTCCACTAGCGACACTAGCACAGATACGCAGTATTTT. Translating gives CASSPPSTSDTSTDTQYF.

This sequence joins TRBV11-2 and TRBJ2-7, with TRBD2 matching 9 bases. Germline V gives CDR1 SGHAT, CDR2 FQNNGV. CDR3 size: 15 residues. The J segment lost 7 bases and the V segment lost 4 bases, leaving 11 bases of the junction unmatched. The CDR3 region is CASSSGAGGPREQYF. The CDR3 nucleotides read TGTGCCAGCAGCTCAGGTGCGGGAGGGCCGAGGGAGCAGTACTTC.

The J gene is TRBJ2-1, the V gene TRBV7-2, with D perhaps TRBD2 (6 bases). The germline CDR1 and CDR2 sequences are SGHTA and FQGNSA. Trimming pared 1 base from V and 9 bases from J, leaving 16 bases between. This CDR3 is 15 amino acids long. The CDR3 is CASSLEGGRGREQFF. CDR3 nucleotide sequence: TGTGCCAGCAGCTTAGAGGGTGGGCGGGGTCGTGAGCAGTTCTTC.

CDR3 loop: CSVYRDRALFLYEQYF. DNA of the CDR3: TGCAGCGTTTACCGGGACAGGGCCCTCTTCCTCTACGAGCAGTACTTC. The rearrangement joins TRBV29-1 to TRBJ2-7; 9 nucleotides agree with TRBD1. J gave up 3 bases and V 5 bases, and 14 bases lay outside the gene matches. The CDR3 has 16 residues. In germline, CDR1 is SQVTM, CDR2 ANQGSEA.

The chain is built from TRBV19 and TRBJ1-5; 7 positions agree with TRBD1. Germline V gene sequence: CDR1 LNHDA, CDR2 SQIVND (reference sequence). The CDR3 loop spans 16 amino acids. V shed 0 bases, J shed 5 bases, and the junction held 7 bases outside the gene matches. DNA for the CDR3: TGTGCCAGTAGTATAGATCCAGACAGGGACGATCAGCCCCAGCATTTT. This gives the protein CASSIDPDRDDQPQHF. Full variable domain (remainder filled in from reference TRBV19 and TRBJ1-5): DGGITQSPKYLFRKEGQNVTLSCEQNLNHDAMYWYRQDPGQGLRLIYYSQIVNDFQKGDIAEGYSVSREKKESFPLTVTSAQKNPTAFYLCASSIDPDRDDQPQHFGDGTRLSIL.

The chain employs TRBV2 and TRBJ1-1, with 7 bases identical to TRBD1. This CDR3 is built from 15 residues. V shed 5 bases and J 1 base; nucleotides not matched to a gene: 7. Looked up from germline, CDR1 is SNHLY and CDR2 is FYNNEI. In DNA form, the CDR3 reads TGTGCCAGCAGTCACCGGGACAGACCGAACACTGAAGCTTTCTTT. It encodes CASSHRDRPNTEAFF. The full variable domain, rest sourced from reference TRBV2 and TRBJ1-1, is EPEVTQTPSHQVTQMGQEVILRCVPISNHLYFYWYRQILGQKVEFLVSFYNNEISEKSEIFDDQFSVERPDGSNFTLKIRSTKLEDSAMYFCASSHRDRPNTEAFFGQGTRLTVV.

V is TRBV14 and J is TRBJ1-2; 8 positions agree with TRBD1. This CDR3 has 16 amino acids. J was trimmed by 4 bases and V by 4 bases; bases with no gene match: 11. CDR1 is SGHDN, CDR2 FVKESK, per germline. In DNA form, the CDR3 reads TGTGCCAGCAGCCCCTATCGACAGGGGTCCACCTATGGCTACACCTTC. Residues: CASSPYRQGSTYGYTF.

J is TRBJ2-7 and V is TRBV5-1; the match to TRBD2 covers 11 bases. The CDR3 has 14 amino acids. With 4 bases clipped from V and 7 bases from J, the junction kept 7 bases outside the gene matches. Looked up from germline, CDR1 is SGHRS and CDR2 is YFSETQ. The CDR3, as DNA: TGCGCCAGCAGCGTGACTAGCGGGGCGTTAGAGCAGTACTTC. Translated: CASSVTSGALEQYF.